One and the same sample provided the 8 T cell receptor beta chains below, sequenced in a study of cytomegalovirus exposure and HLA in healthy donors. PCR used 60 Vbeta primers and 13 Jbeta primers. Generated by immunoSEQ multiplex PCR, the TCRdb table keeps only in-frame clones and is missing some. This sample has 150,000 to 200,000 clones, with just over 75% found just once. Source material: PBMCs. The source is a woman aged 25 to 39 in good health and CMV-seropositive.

This chain's CDR3 is CASSPGTSVYEQYF. The CDR3 DNA sequence: TGTGCCAGCAGTCCCGGGACTAGCGTCTACGAGCAGTACTTC. This rearrangement joins TRBV6-6 to TRBJ2-7; 10 bases match TRBD2. J gave up 3 bases and V 5 bases, and 4 bases lay outside the gene matches. Germline loops: CDR1 MNHNY, CDR2 SVGAGI (reference sequence). The CDR3 consists of 14 residues.

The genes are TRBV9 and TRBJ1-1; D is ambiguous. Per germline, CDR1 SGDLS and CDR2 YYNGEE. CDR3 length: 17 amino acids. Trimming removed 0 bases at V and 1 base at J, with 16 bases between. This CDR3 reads CASSVELLAPGNTEAFF. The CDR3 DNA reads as TGTGCCAGCAGCGTAGAGTTGTTAGCGCCGGGGAACACTGAAGCTTTCTTT.

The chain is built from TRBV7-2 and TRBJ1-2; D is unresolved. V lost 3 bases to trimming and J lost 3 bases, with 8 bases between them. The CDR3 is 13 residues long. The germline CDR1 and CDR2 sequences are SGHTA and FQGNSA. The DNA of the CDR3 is TGTGCCAGCAGCTTCGGGGTTTACTATGGCTACACCTTC. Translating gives CASSFGVYYGYTF.

Here the CDR3 reads CASSEDSGTDTQYF. The CDR3 nucleotides read TGCGCCAGCAGTGAAGATAGCGGCACAGATACGCAGTATTTT. The chain carries TRBV10-1 and TRBJ2-3; TRBD2 might be the D (5 bases). The V gene lost 3 bases and the J gene lost 1 base, with 8 bases spanning the gap. Germline lookup yields CDR1 WNHNN and CDR2 SYGVQD (reference sequence). The CDR3 is made up of 14 amino acids.

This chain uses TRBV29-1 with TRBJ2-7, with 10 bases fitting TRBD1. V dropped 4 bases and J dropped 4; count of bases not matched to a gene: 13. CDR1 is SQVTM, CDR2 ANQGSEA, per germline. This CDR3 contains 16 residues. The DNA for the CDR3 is TGCAGCGTTGGGGACAGGGGTCGTCCGGACGGATACGAGCAGTACTTC. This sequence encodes CSVGDRGRPDGYEQYF.

The DNA for the CDR3 is TGTGCCAGCAGCTTGTTTGACAGGGGAGGCAATCAGCCCCAGCATTTT. Its translation: CASSLFDRGGNQPQHF. The chain joins TRBV5-4 to TRBJ1-5; 8 bases are a match to TRBD1. CDR1 is SGHNT and CDR2 is YYREEE in the germline V gene (reference sequence). Trimming cost V 1 base and J 2 bases; bases outside gene matches: 5. This CDR3 has 16 residues.

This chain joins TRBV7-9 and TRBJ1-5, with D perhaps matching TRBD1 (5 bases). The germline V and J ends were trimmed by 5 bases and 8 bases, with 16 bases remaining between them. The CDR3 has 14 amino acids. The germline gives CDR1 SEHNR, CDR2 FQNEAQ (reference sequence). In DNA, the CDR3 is TGTGCCAGCAGCCCAGGGTCTCAAGGGGAGCCCCAGCATTTT. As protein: CASSPGSQGEPQHF.

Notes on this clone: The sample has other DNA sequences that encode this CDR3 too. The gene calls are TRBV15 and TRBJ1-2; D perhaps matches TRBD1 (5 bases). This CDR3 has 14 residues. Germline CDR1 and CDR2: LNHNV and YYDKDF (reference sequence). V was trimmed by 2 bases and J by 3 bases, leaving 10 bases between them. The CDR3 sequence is CATSRPGGDYGYTF. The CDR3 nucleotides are TGTGCCACCAGCAGACCGGGGGGGGACTATGGCTACACCTTC.